The rows below give T cell receptor beta chains drawn from one sample of a study of T cells in Graves' hyperthyroidism and ophthalmopathy. TCRdb itself ran the multiplex PCR reads through MiXCR, one entry per CDR3 protein. The table records around 540,000 distinct CDR3 sequences, about 16% of them present only once. The specimen sequenced was blood. These receptors were collected from a woman in her twenties or thirties with Graves' ophthalmopathy. The CDR3 runs from the conserved cysteine through the conserved F or W. A D gene is named only where the DNA matches it firmly.

d_call: .
v_call: TRBV9
j_call: TRBJ2-2
cdr3_aa: CASSGLYTGELFF

d_call: .
v_call: TRBV4-3
j_call: TRBJ2-5
cdr3_aa: CASSQDVQHDGTQYF

d_call: .
v_call: TRBV25-1
j_call: TRBJ2-7
cdr3_aa: CASVRGGGPYEQYF

d_call: .
v_call: TRBV6-1
j_call: TRBJ2-3
cdr3_aa: CASSARGREDTQYF

d_call: TRBD1
v_call: TRBV7-2
j_call: TRBJ1-4
cdr3_aa: CASSFDGTGVEKLFF

d_call: .
v_call: TRBV20-1
j_call: TRBJ2-1
cdr3_aa: CSARDFTSRYNEQFF

d_call: .
v_call: TRBV7-2
j_call: TRBJ1-2
cdr3_aa: CASRVVRVYGYTF

d_call: TRBD2
v_call: TRBV27
j_call: TRBJ2-7
cdr3_aa: CASSLVAGGPYEQYF

d_call: .
v_call: TRBV30
j_call: TRBJ2-7
cdr3_aa: CAWAILGVGYEQYF

d_call: .
v_call: TRBV28
j_call: TRBJ1-1
cdr3_aa: CASYLANTEAFF

d_call: TRBD1
v_call: TRBV30
j_call: TRBJ1-1
cdr3_aa: CAWSVRTGRTEAFF

d_call: .
v_call: TRBV28
j_call: TRBJ1-3
cdr3_aa: CAAGRGASGNTIYF

d_call: .
v_call: TRBV2
j_call: TRBJ1-1
cdr3_aa: CAIIGRARTEAFF

d_call: .
v_call: TRBV7-2
j_call: TRBJ2-3
cdr3_aa: CASSLVERSTDTQYF

d_call: .
v_call: TRBV20-1
j_call: TRBJ2-3
cdr3_aa: CSARKGSNRDTQYF

d_call: .
v_call: TRBV29-1
j_call: TRBJ1-5
cdr3_aa: CSVKEGGNQPQHF

d_call: .
v_call: TRBV7-2
j_call: TRBJ2-1
cdr3_aa: CASSLFLSEQFF

d_call: .
v_call: TRBV27
j_call: TRBJ1-5
cdr3_aa: CASRLDGGGGSNQPQHF

d_call: TRBD1
v_call: TRBV11-2
j_call: TRBJ1-2
cdr3_aa: CASSLAGRGDLNYGYTF

d_call: .
v_call: TRBV25-1
j_call: TRBJ2-2
cdr3_aa: CASTTFRPTGELFF

d_call: TRBD1
v_call: TRBV6-5
j_call: TRBJ2-5
cdr3_aa: CASSYSPGQGAETQYF

d_call: TRBD1
v_call: TRBV28
j_call: TRBJ2-1
cdr3_aa: CASSLVLVQGAKYNEQFF

d_call: .
v_call: TRBV9
j_call: TRBJ2-3
cdr3_aa: CASSAYDSTDTQYF

d_call: .
v_call: TRBV12-3/TRBV12-4
j_call: TRBJ1-5
cdr3_aa: CASSQDLYQPQHF

d_call: .
v_call: TRBV18
j_call: TRBJ2-5
cdr3_aa: CASSFSLTQYF

d_call: TRBD1
v_call: TRBV12-3/TRBV12-4
j_call: TRBJ1-6
cdr3_aa: CASRRDRGRLNSPLHF

d_call: .
v_call: TRBV6-1
j_call: TRBJ2-1
cdr3_aa: CATSDNRGGEQFF

d_call: .
v_call: TRBV28
j_call: TRBJ2-3
cdr3_aa: CASRGTGTDTQYF

d_call: TRBD2
v_call: TRBV20-1
j_call: TRBJ2-3
cdr3_aa: CSAIQREWGTDTQYF

d_call: .
v_call: TRBV7-9
j_call: TRBJ1-4
cdr3_aa: CASSRTYEKLFF

d_call: TRBD2
v_call: TRBV10-3
j_call: TRBJ2-7
cdr3_aa: CAISSNSGLAAYEQYF

d_call: .
v_call: TRBV7-9
j_call: TRBJ2-7
cdr3_aa: CASSLGGTQSYEQYF

d_call: .
v_call: TRBV28
j_call: TRBJ2-5
cdr3_aa: CASRTPGHPAETQYF

d_call: TRBD2
v_call: TRBV20-1
j_call: TRBJ2-2
cdr3_aa: CSARAGGAGELFF

d_call: TRBD1
v_call: TRBV7-8
j_call: TRBJ1-1
cdr3_aa: CASSSRGGMNTEAFF

d_call: TRBD1
v_call: TRBV7-2
j_call: TRBJ1-3
cdr3_aa: CASSPGTGGMSGNTIYF

d_call: .
v_call: TRBV19
j_call: TRBJ1-1
cdr3_aa: CMSANTEAFF

d_call: .
v_call: TRBV24-1
j_call: TRBJ2-1
cdr3_aa: CATSDGTEVVYEQFF

d_call: TRBD1
v_call: TRBV7-2
j_call: TRBJ1-1
cdr3_aa: CASSSSTGVGTEAFF

d_call: .
v_call: TRBV2
j_call: TRBJ1-2
cdr3_aa: CANHGRERSGYTF

d_call: TRBD1
v_call: TRBV12-3/TRBV12-4
j_call: TRBJ2-1
cdr3_aa: CASSLDRANYNEQFF

d_call: TRBD2
v_call: TRBV19
j_call: TRBJ2-1
cdr3_aa: CASSLYLAGGTEQFF

d_call: .
v_call: TRBV7-3
j_call: TRBJ2-3
cdr3_aa: CASSPLAGYGNTQYF

d_call: TRBD1
v_call: TRBV11-1
j_call: TRBJ2-7
cdr3_aa: CASSLEAPGQGYEQYF

d_call: TRBD2
v_call: TRBV19
j_call: TRBJ2-1
cdr3_aa: CASNTGGGDEQFF

d_call: TRBD2
v_call: TRBV6-9
j_call: TRBJ2-7
cdr3_aa: CASSYGLGQSYEQYF

d_call: .
v_call: TRBV27
j_call: TRBJ2-1
cdr3_aa: CASRYGGPPYNEQFF

d_call: .
v_call: TRBV2
j_call: TRBJ2-5
cdr3_aa: CASSTRDFQETQYF

d_call: .
v_call: TRBV19
j_call: TRBJ2-7
cdr3_aa: CASSRGTPDEQYF

d_call: TRBD2
v_call: TRBV4-3
j_call: TRBJ2-1
cdr3_aa: CASSQDLGGSGVYNEQFF

d_call: TRBD2
v_call: TRBV3-1
j_call: TRBJ2-5
cdr3_aa: CASSQGVGTSGRETQYF